Below are 32 T cell receptor beta chains sequenced from a single sample in a study of cytotoxic CD8 clonotypes in ibrutinib-treated CLL. Profiled with immunoSEQ multiplex PCR; TCRdb holds only in-frame clones, not every one. The sample has approximately 53,000 clones, around 78% seen once. The specimen comprised PBMCs, sampled after 24 months of ibrutinib treatment. These TCRs come from a human donor with chronic lymphocytic leukemia.

The V and J genes are TRBV11-2 and TRBJ2-5, with TRBD2 identical over 11 bases. V was clipped by 0 bases and J by 4 bases; unmatched bases: 1. CDR1 is SGHAT and CDR2 is FQNNGV in the germline V gene. This CDR3 contains 15 residues. This chain's CDR3 is CASSLDGTSGETQYF. For the CDR3, the DNA is TGTGCCAGCAGCTTAGATGGGACTAGCGGAGAGACCCAGTACTTC.

The chain is built from TRBV30 and TRBJ1-2; D unclear. CDR1 and CDR2 from the germline V gene are GTSNPN and SVGIG (reference sequence). The CDR3 extends over 11 amino acids. The V gene lost 2 bases and the J gene lost 4 bases, with 5 bases spanning the gap. DNA for the CDR3: TGTGCCTGGAGTCCGATCTATGGCTACACCTTC. This encodes CAWSPIYGYTF.

The rearrangement joins TRBV5-4 to TRBJ2-6, with 7 bases matching TRBD1. CDR3 size: 16 residues. Trimming removed 10 bases from V and 1 base from J; junction bases left unmatched: 11. Germline V lookup: CDR1 SGHNT, CDR2 YYREEE (reference sequence). The DNA of the CDR3 is TGTGCCGGTAGCAGGGGGTCCAGTTCTGGGGCCAACGTCCTGACTTTC. Encoded protein: CAGSRGSSSGANVLTF.

This clone was counted a few times. The V and J genes are TRBV5-1 and TRBJ1-2; weak D call: TRBD1 (5 bases). The CDR3 consists of 12 residues. CDR1 and CDR2 (germline): SGHRS, YFSETQ. V gave up 1 base and J gave up 7 bases, with 8 bases separating them. The CDR3 bases are TGCGCCAGCAGCTTGAGTGGGGCTGGCTACACCTTC. It translates to CASSLSGAGYTF.

The genes are TRBV5-1 and TRBJ2-3, with D hard to call. The CDR3 is made up of 15 amino acids. CDR1 and CDR2 (germline): SGHRS, YFSETQ. V was cut by 0 bases and J by 2 bases, with 10 bases left in between. This CDR3 reads CASSLGLVDTDTQYF. The CDR3 DNA reads TGCGCCAGCAGCTTGGGTCTTGTCGACACAGATACGCAGTATTTT.

J is TRBJ2-1 and V is TRBV2, with unresolved D. With 6 bases removed from V and 7 bases from J, the gap between germline ends came to 10 bases. The CDR3 is 12 residues long. Per germline, CDR1 SNHLY and CDR2 FYNNEI. The CDR3 sequence is CASRGDWNEQFF. CDR3 sequence (DNA): TGTGCCAGCAGAGGTGACTGGAATGAGCAGTTCTTC.

The chain joins TRBV4-1 to TRBJ2-3; 10 bases fit TRBD2. Trimming took 1 base from V and 4 from J; bases not matched to a gene: 5. The germline V gene has CDR1 MGHRA and CDR2 YSYEKL. The CDR3 consists of 16 residues. In DNA form, the CDR3 reads TGCGCCAGCAGCCAAGGACCAGCGGGAGGGCCAGATACGCAGTATTTT. It is translated as CASSQGPAGGPDTQYF.

The chain employs TRBV29-1 and TRBJ2-6; D remains unclear. The CDR3 is 14 amino acids. V was trimmed by 1 base and J by 2 bases, leaving 6 bases between them. Germline CDR1 reads SQVTM; CDR2 reads ANQGSEA. This chain's CDR3 is CSVEGVTGANVLTF. Written as DNA, the CDR3 is TGCAGCGTTGAAGGTGTTACTGGGGCCAACGTCCTGACTTTC. The full variable domain, in which reference TRBV29-1 and TRBJ2-6 provide the parts outside the CDR3, is SAVISQKPSRDICQRGTSLTIQCQVDSQVTMMFWYRQQPGQSLTLIATANQGSEATYESGFVIDKFPISRPNLTFSTLTVSNMSPEDSSIYLCSVEGVTGANVLTFGAGSRLTVL.

The J gene is TRBJ2-1, the V gene TRBV10-3; 8 bases fit TRBD2. This CDR3 comprises 14 residues. After removal of 2 bases from V and 6 bases from J, the junction contained 3 bases not matched to a gene. Germline V gene lookup returns CDR1 ENHRY and CDR2 SYGVKD. The CDR3 protein is CAISEREGPNEQFF. The CDR3 nucleotides are TGTGCCATCAGTGAGCGGGAGGGCCCCAATGAGCAGTTCTTC.

V usage is TRBV25-1 and J usage is TRBJ2-7; the match to TRBD1 covers 8 bases. The junction had 8 bases not matched to a gene; V was cut back by 7 bases and J by 0 bases. The germline V gene has CDR1 MGHDK and CDR2 SYGVNS. CDR3 length: 15 amino acids. CDR3: CASTSRTGSSYEQYF. The CDR3 DNA is TGTGCCAGCACCTCACGGACAGGGAGCTCCTACGAGCAGTACTTC.

This chain uses TRBV27 with TRBJ1-5; D is undetermined. The V end was cut by 3 bases, the J end by 2 bases, with 8 bases between. The CDR3 spans 14 residues. In germline, CDR1 is MNHEY, CDR2 SMNVEV (reference sequence). CDR3 sequence reads: CASSFGIGNQPQHF. The CDR3 DNA reads TGTGCCAGCAGTTTTGGGATCGGCAATCAGCCCCAGCATTTT.

This sequence joins TRBV9 and TRBJ1-3; the D is unclear. This CDR3 spans 14 amino acids. Trimming cost V 1 base and J 0 bases, with 5 bases left between them. Germline CDR1 and CDR2: SGDLS and YYNGEE. The CDR3 coding sequence is TGTGCCAGCAGCGTAACCGACTCTGGAAACACCATATATTTT. It is translated as CASSVTDSGNTIYF.

V gene TRBV27 combines with J gene TRBJ2-1; the D is unclear. The CDR3 extends over 16 amino acids. The germline V and J ends were trimmed by 3 bases and 4 bases, with 16 bases remaining between them. Germline-derived CDR1 and CDR2 are MNHEY and SMNVEV (reference sequence). CDR3 nucleotide sequence: TGTGCCAGCAGTTTCCTGGCCCAGCTCGGATACAATGAGCAGTTCTTC. It specifies CASSFLAQLGYNEQFF.

J is TRBJ2-2 and V is TRBV6-6; D is ambiguous. CDR1 MNHNY and CDR2 SVGAGI come from the germline V gene (reference sequence). Trimming stripped 2 bases from V and 4 bases from J, with 5 bases between. The CDR3 consists of 13 residues. This CDR3 reads CASSYPGTGELFF. The CDR3 coding sequence is TGTGCCAGCAGTTACCCGGGCACCGGGGAGCTGTTTTTT.

The chain joins TRBV6-1 to TRBJ2-2; 8 bases agree with TRBD1. Germline CDR1 is MNHNS and CDR2 is SASEGT. This CDR3 region has 13 residues. J lost 6 bases, V lost 5 bases, and 2 bases had no gene match. This CDR3 is CASSPRGPGELFF. The CDR3 DNA is TGTGCCAGCAGTCCCAGGGGGCCCGGGGAGCTGTTTTTT.

V is TRBV10-2 and J is TRBJ2-1; a possible D gene is TRBD2 (5 bases). Germline CDR1 and CDR2: WSHSY and SAAADI. The CDR3 runs to 11 residues. V shed 6 bases and J shed 10 bases, with 10 bases lying between them. The CDR3 region has the DNA TGCGCCAGCAGGAGGGCTGAAGAGCAGTTCTTC. Residues: CASRRAEEQFF.

V usage is TRBV6-6 and J usage is TRBJ1-3; no reliable D call. With 6 bases removed from V and 0 bases from J, the gap between germline ends came to 9 bases. The CDR3 covers 14 residues. The germline gives CDR1 MNHNY, CDR2 SVGAGI (reference sequence). The CDR3 DNA sequence: TGTGCCAGCAGGGGCGGGCGCTCTGGAAACACCATATATTTT. Protein: CASRGGRSGNTIYF.

The V call is TRBV2, the J call TRBJ2-7, with D maybe TRBD1 (6 bases). The CDR3 loop spans 13 amino acids. The germline gives CDR1 SNHLY, CDR2 FYNNEI. The V end lost 9 bases, the J end lost 1 base, and 13 bases lay between the germline ends. The CDR3 reads CARGLGASYEQYF. CDR3 sequence (DNA): TGTGCCAGGGGGTTGGGGGCTTCCTACGAGCAGTACTTC.

Written as DNA, the CDR3 is TGTGCCAGCAGCCGTTCCGGGACAGGGGATCAGCCCCAGCATTTT. This encodes CASSRSGTGDQPQHF. The gene calls are TRBV16 and TRBJ1-5; 10 bases are a match to TRBD1. V trimming: 4 bases; J trimming: 5 bases; junction bases outside the gene matches: 5. Germline V gene sequence: CDR1 KGHSY, CDR2 FQNENV. The CDR3 totals 15 residues.

This chain links TRBV29-1 with TRBJ1-2; TRBD1 matches 9 bases. CDR3 size: 14 residues. V trimming: 0 bases; J trimming: 10 bases; junction bases outside the gene matches: 9. Germline V lookup: CDR1 SQVTM, CDR2 ANQGSEA. The CDR3 DNA is TGCAGCGTTGAAGATCGAAGGACAGGGGACGACTACACCTTC. Residues: CSVEDRRTGDDYTF.

This chain's CDR3 is CASSERAGANEKLFF. CDR3 nucleotides: TGTGCCAGCAGTGAACGGGCAGGGGCTAATGAAAAACTGTTTTTT. The chain carries TRBV2 and TRBJ1-4, with TRBD1 as a possible D gene (6 bases). Germline lookup yields CDR1 SNHLY and CDR2 FYNNEI. The V end lost 2 bases, the J end lost 3 bases, and 10 bases lay between the germline ends. There are 15 residues in the CDR3. The variable domain in full, with the rest retrieved from reference TRBV2 and TRBJ1-4, is EPEVTQTPSHQVTQMGQEVILRCVPISNHLYFYWYRQILGQKVEFLVSFYNNEISEKSEIFDDQFSVERPDGSNFTLKIRSTKLEDSAMYFCASSERAGANEKLFFGSGTQLSVL.

This chain uses TRBV11-2 with TRBJ2-1, with D uncertain. The germline V and J ends were trimmed by 2 bases and 5 bases, with 10 bases remaining between them. This CDR3 is 14 amino acids long. CDR1 SGHAT and CDR2 FQNNGV come from the germline V gene. The CDR3 loop reads CASSLRWSDNEQFF. The CDR3 bases are TGTGCCAGCAGCTTAAGGTGGAGCGACAATGAGCAGTTCTTC.

This sequence joins TRBV9 and TRBJ2-2; D ambiguous. Trimming took off 4 bases at V and 1 base at J, with 8 bases between the two ends. The CDR3 runs to 14 residues. Germline V lookup: CDR1 SGDLS, CDR2 YYNGEE. The CDR3 region is CASSPLQNTGELFF. CDR3 nucleotides: TGTGCCAGCAGCCCATTACAGAACACCGGGGAGCTGTTTTTT.

The chain has TRBV7-2 and TRBJ1-5; D remains ambiguous. The V gene's germline CDR1 is SGHTA and CDR2 FQGNSA. The CDR3 consists of 15 residues. Trimming removed 5 bases at V and 0 bases at J, with 11 bases between. CDR3 coding DNA: TGTGCCAGCAGCCTCCAACACGATAGCAATCAGCCCCAGCATTTT. Translated: CASSLQHDSNQPQHF.

The chain carries TRBV5-8 and TRBJ1-2; 9 nucleotides line up with TRBD1. The V segment lost 4 bases and the J segment 7 bases; nucleotides outside the gene matches: 8. Germline V gene sequence: CDR1 SGHTS, CDR2 YDEGEE. The length of the CDR3 is 14 residues. CDR3 DNA: TGTGCCAGCAGCCGACGGGGACAGGGACTTGGCTACACCTTC. This codes for CASSRRGQGLGYTF.

The chain recombines TRBV9 with TRBJ1-2; 10 bases fit TRBD1. The CDR3 covers 17 residues. The V segment lost 0 bases and the J segment 4 bases; nucleotides outside the gene matches: 9. Per the germline V gene, CDR1 is SGDLS and CDR2 is YYNGEE. The CDR3 DNA sequence: TGTGCCAGCAGCGTAGGGAGGACAGGGGGATCGAGCTATGGCTACACCTTC. Translation gives CASSVGRTGGSSYGYTF. The whole variable domain, remainder taken from reference TRBV9 and TRBJ1-2, is DSGVTQTPKHLITATGQRVTLRCSPRSGDLSVYWYQQSLDQGLQFLIQYYNGEERAKGNILERFSAQQFPDLHSELNLSSLELGDSALYFCASSVGRTGGSSYGYTFGSGTRLTVV.

This chain connects TRBV27 to TRBJ1-1; 7 bases map to TRBD1. V shed 6 bases and J 5 bases; nucleotides not matched to a gene: 0. Germline V CDR1 and CDR2: MNHEY, SMNVEV (reference sequence). The CDR3 loop spans 11 amino acids. The CDR3 DNA reads as TGTGCCAGCAGCAGGGGGACTGAAGCTTTCTTT. Residues: CASSRGTEAFF.

In its sample, this clone was seen a few times. The chain uses TRBV7-2 and TRBJ2-7; TRBD1 or TRBD2 may be the D gene (5 bases each). CDR3 length: 15 residues. Looked up from germline, CDR1 is SGHTA and CDR2 is FQGNSA. Trimming removed 2 bases from V and 0 bases from J, with 11 bases in between. CDR3 sequence reads: CASSLHPGSSYEQYF. The CDR3 DNA reads TGTGCCAGCAGCTTACACCCAGGGAGCTCCTACGAGCAGTACTTC.

V gene TRBV7-2 combines with J gene TRBJ2-3; no definite D call. V was trimmed by 5 bases and J by 5 bases, leaving 11 bases between them. CDR3 length: 13 amino acids. CDR1 is SGHTA, CDR2 FQGNSA, per germline. CDR3 DNA sequence: TGTGCCAGCAGCCCCTACGGTGTAGATACGCAGTATTTT. Translating gives CASSPYGVDTQYF.

This clone was counted between two and nine times. V usage is TRBV5-6 and J usage is TRBJ2-6; D uncertain. Looked up from germline, CDR1 is SGHDT and CDR2 is YYEEEE. Trimming pared 4 bases from V and 4 bases from J, leaving 12 bases between. The CDR3 sequence is 15 residues long. The CDR3 DNA sequence: TGTGCCAGCAGCCCGATAGGGTCCGGGGCCAACGTCCTGACTTTC. Protein product: CASSPIGSGANVLTF.

The chain is built from TRBV18 and TRBJ2-3; unclear D gene. CDR1 is KGHSH and CDR2 is LQKENI in the germline V gene. The CDR3 loop spans 14 amino acids. V lost 3 bases to trimming and J lost 0 bases, with 7 bases between them. The DNA for the CDR3 is TGTGCCAGCTCACCTTCAGAAAGCACAGATACGCAGTATTTT. This gives the protein CASSPSESTDTQYF.

This clone has only a few counts. This chain joins TRBV30 and TRBJ2-5; TRBD2 is a possible D gene (6 bases). The CDR3 sequence is 13 residues long. Trimming left V 0 bases short and J 4 bases short, with 9 bases between. Germline CDR1 reads GTSNPN; CDR2 reads SVGIG (reference sequence). The CDR3: CAWSVLAPETQYF. The CDR3 DNA reads as TGTGCCTGGAGTGTACTAGCTCCAGAGACCCAGTACTTC.